Below, 14 T cell receptor beta chains from the same sample are listed, as sequenced in a study of cytomegalovirus exposure and HLA in healthy donors. The PCR contained 60 Vbeta and 13 Jbeta primers. Assay used: immunoSEQ multiplex PCR; TCRdb lists only in-frame clones, some missing. The top ten hold around 1.5% of the sample, which has approximately 170,000 clones, around 76% seen once. Sequenced: PBMCs. The receptors were gathered from a man between 35 and 55 years old in good health and CMV-seronegative.

This clone was recorded once. This chain uses TRBV11-2 with TRBJ2-1; 8 nucleotides line up with TRBD2. Germline V lookup: CDR1 SGHAT, CDR2 FQNNGV. This CDR3 contains 17 residues. J was trimmed by 7 bases and V by 3 bases; bases with no gene match: 14. The CDR3 region is CASSFPWGRSGSNEQFF. DNA for the CDR3: TGTGCCAGCAGCTTCCCCTGGGGTCGGAGCGGGAGTAATGAGCAGTTCTTC.

Comments on this clone: The same CDR3 can be traced to other DNA sequences in this sample. This chain uses TRBV5-1 with TRBJ1-4; TRBD1 matches at 8 bases. Germline trimming cut 4 bases from V and 8 bases from J; bases unmatched to any gene: 7. The CDR3 is 14 amino acids. CDR1 SGHRS and CDR2 YFSETQ come from the germline V gene. This CDR3 is CASSPTGAWEKLFF. The CDR3 DNA is TGCGCCAGCAGCCCGACAGGGGCCTGGGAAAAACTGTTTTTT. Full variable domain (missing parts from reference TRBV5-1 and TRBJ1-4): KAGVTQTPRYLIKTRGQQVTLSCSPISGHRSVSWYQQTPGQGLQFLFEYFSETQRNKGNFPGRFSGRQFSNSRSEMNVSTLELGDSALYLCASSPTGAWEKLFFGSGTQLSVL.

This chain connects TRBV27 to TRBJ2-2; D may be TRBD2 (7 bases). Trimming pared 7 bases from V and 8 bases from J, leaving 14 bases between. The CDR3 contains 13 residues. Germline V gene data show CDR1 as MNHEY and CDR2 as SMNVEV (reference sequence). The CDR3 DNA follows: TGTGCCAGCACCATCGGGGGGCTGGGGGAGCTGTTTTTT. It encodes CASTIGGLGELFF.

The V gene is TRBV6-5, the J gene TRBJ1-4, with 7 bases fitting TRBD1. V shed 6 bases and J 8 bases; nucleotides not matched to a gene: 9. The germline gives CDR1 MNHEY, CDR2 SVGAGI. CDR3 length equals 14 residues. The CDR3 coding sequence is TGTGCCAGCAGCGCGGACAGGCGGTACGAAAAACTGTTTTTT. It is translated as CASSADRRYEKLFF.

This clone was counted once. The rearrangement uses TRBV7-3 and TRBJ1-2; 9 bases match TRBD1. The CDR3 is 15 residues long. Trimming at V came to 5 bases and at J to 7 bases, leaving 11 bases not matched to a gene. Germline CDR1 is SGHTA and CDR2 is FQGTGA. The CDR3 spells CASSPVPGQGSGYTF. CDR3 in DNA: TGTGCCAGCAGCCCCGTTCCGGGACAGGGTAGTGGCTACACCTTC.

The chain carries TRBV28 and TRBJ2-7; D is undetermined. This CDR3 is 12 amino acids long. Germline V CDR1 and CDR2: MDHEN, SYDVKM. The V gene lost 6 bases and the J gene lost 3 bases, with 9 bases spanning the gap. For the CDR3, the DNA is TGTGCCAGCAGCCCCCATTTCTACGAGCAGTACTTC. Translating it yields CASSPHFYEQYF.

The V gene is TRBV7-9, the J gene TRBJ1-1; 9 bases are a match to TRBD1. This CDR3 is built from 12 residues. Germline V lookup: CDR1 SEHNR, CDR2 FQNEAQ (reference sequence). The trim removed 4 bases at V and 8 bases at J, leaving 2 bases unmatched. The CDR3 DNA reads as TGTGCCAGCAGCTGGGACAGGGACGAAGCTTTCTTT. It translates to CASSWDRDEAFF.

The V gene is TRBV5-1, the J gene TRBJ2-1; TRBD2 matches 13 bases. The V and J ends lost 4 bases and 4 bases, in that order; junction bases with no gene match: 2. This CDR3 is built from 15 residues. Germline CDR1 reads SGHRS; CDR2 reads YFSETQ. The CDR3 here is CASSPTSGRYNEQFF. CDR3 coding DNA: TGCGCCAGCAGCCCGACTAGCGGGAGGTACAATGAGCAGTTCTTC.

The rearrangement joins TRBV19 to TRBJ2-7, with 7 nucleotides matching TRBD2. The V gene's germline CDR1 is LNHDA and CDR2 SQIVND (reference sequence). Trimming at V came to 5 bases and at J to 5 bases, leaving 12 bases not matched to a gene. This CDR3 contains 15 residues. The CDR3 region is CASSPLRGGSDEQYF. For the CDR3, the DNA is TGTGCCAGTAGTCCCCTAAGGGGAGGGAGCGACGAGCAGTACTTC.

The chain uses TRBV11-3 and TRBJ2-7; TRBD2 agrees at 11 bases. V dropped 4 bases and J dropped 7; count of bases not matched to a gene: 6. CDR1 is SGHNT, CDR2 YENEEA, per germline. The CDR3 length is 14 residues. The CDR3: CASSSLAGVGEQYF. CDR3 DNA sequence: TGTGCCAGCAGCTCACTAGCGGGAGTGGGAGAGCAGTACTTC.

Worth noting for this clone: One end of the junction does not line up with germline, which may come from a read error. The sample holds other DNA sequences that translate to the same CDR3. The V and J genes are TRBV7-8 and TRBJ1-1, with D unclear. There are 14 residues in the CDR3. Looked up from germline, CDR1 is SGHVS and CDR2 is FQNEAQ. CDR3 bases: TGTGCCAGCAGCTTAGGGGCGGGGAACACTGAAGCCTTCTTT. It codes for CASSLGAGNTEAFF.

The chain carries TRBV5-1 and TRBJ1-2, with TRBD1 identical over 10 bases. The V segment lost 1 base and the J segment 2 bases; nucleotides outside the gene matches: 5. CDR1 is SGHRS, CDR2 YFSETQ, per germline. The CDR3 extends over 16 amino acids. Written as DNA, the CDR3 is TGCGCCAGCAGCTTGACAAGGGACAGGGGAAACTATGGCTACACCTTC. Amino acid sequence: CASSLTRDRGNYGYTF.

The V and J genes are TRBV28 and TRBJ2-4, with a tentative D call TRBD1 (6 bases). The CDR3 totals 15 residues. V was trimmed by 2 bases and J by 12 bases, leaving 20 bases between them. Germline CDR1 is MDHEN and CDR2 is SYDVKM. CDR3 DNA sequence: TGTGCCAGCAGTTTAACCAGGGGCAGGGCCGACAGTCAGTACTTC. Its translation: CASSLTRGRADSQYF.

V usage is TRBV19 and J usage is TRBJ1-2; 7 bases align to TRBD1. The CDR3 is made up of 12 amino acids. The germline CDR1 and CDR2 sequences are LNHDA and SQIVND (reference sequence). The junction had 4 bases not matched to a gene; V was cut back by 5 bases and J by 7 bases. The chain's CDR3 is CASSVDRVGYTF. CDR3 bases: TGTGCCAGTAGTGTCGACAGGGTTGGCTACACCTTC.